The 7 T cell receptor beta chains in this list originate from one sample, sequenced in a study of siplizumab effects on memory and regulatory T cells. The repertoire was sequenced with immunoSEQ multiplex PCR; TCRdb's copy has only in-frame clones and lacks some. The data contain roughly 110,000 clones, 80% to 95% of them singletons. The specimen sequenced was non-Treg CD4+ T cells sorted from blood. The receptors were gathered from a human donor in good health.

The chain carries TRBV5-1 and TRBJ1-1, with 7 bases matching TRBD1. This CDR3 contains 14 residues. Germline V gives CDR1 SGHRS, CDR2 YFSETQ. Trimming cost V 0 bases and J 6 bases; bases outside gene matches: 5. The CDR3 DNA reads TGCGCCAGCAGCTTGGGACAGGGAGTTTCTGAAGCTTTCTTT. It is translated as CASSLGQGVSEAFF.

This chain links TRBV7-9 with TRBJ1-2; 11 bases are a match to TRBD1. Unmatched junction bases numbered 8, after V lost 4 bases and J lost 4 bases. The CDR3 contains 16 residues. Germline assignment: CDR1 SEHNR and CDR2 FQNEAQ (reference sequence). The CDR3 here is CASSSWTGGAIYGYTF. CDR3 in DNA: TGTGCCAGCAGCTCTTGGACAGGGGGCGCGATCTATGGCTACACCTTC.

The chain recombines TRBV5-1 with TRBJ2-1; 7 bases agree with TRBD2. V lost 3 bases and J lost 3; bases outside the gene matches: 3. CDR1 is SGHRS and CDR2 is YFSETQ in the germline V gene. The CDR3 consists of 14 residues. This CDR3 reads CASSSGGIYNEQFF. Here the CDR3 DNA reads TGCGCCAGCAGCTCCGGGGGGATCTACAATGAGCAGTTCTTC. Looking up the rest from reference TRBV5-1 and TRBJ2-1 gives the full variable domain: KAGVTQTPRYLIKTRGQQVTLSCSPISGHRSVSWYQQTPGQGLQFLFEYFSETQRNKGNFPGRFSGRQFSNSRSEMNVSTLELGDSALYLCASSSGGIYNEQFFGPGTRLTVL.

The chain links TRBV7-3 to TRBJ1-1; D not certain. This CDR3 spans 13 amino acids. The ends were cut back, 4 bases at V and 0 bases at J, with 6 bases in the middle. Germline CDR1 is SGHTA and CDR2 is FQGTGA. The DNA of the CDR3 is TGTGCCAGCAGCTCACAGATGAACACTGAAGCTTTCTTT. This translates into CASSSQMNTEAFF. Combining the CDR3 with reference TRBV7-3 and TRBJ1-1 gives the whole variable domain GAGVSQTPSNKVTEKGKYVELRCDPISGHTALYWYRQSLGQGPEFLIYFQGTGAADDSGLPNDRFFAVRPEGSVSTLKIQRTERGDSAVYLCASSSQMNTEAFFGQGTRLTVV.

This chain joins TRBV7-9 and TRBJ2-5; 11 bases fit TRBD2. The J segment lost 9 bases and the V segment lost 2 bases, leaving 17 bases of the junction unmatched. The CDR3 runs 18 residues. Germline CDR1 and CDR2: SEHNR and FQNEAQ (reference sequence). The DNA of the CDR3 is TGTGCCAGCAGCTTATTATCTACTAGCGGGGGCCCTAGGGATTCCCAGTACTTC. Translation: CASSLLSTSGGPRDSQYF.

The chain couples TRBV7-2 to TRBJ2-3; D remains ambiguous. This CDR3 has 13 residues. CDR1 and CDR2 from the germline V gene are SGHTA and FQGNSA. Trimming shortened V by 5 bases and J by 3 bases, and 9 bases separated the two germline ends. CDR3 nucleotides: TGTGCCAGCAGCAGTAGGGCGACAGATACGCAGTATTTT. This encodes CASSSRATDTQYF. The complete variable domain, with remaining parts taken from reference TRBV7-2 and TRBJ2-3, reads GAGVSQSPSNKVTEKGKDVELRCDPISGHTALYWYRQSLGQGLEFLIYFQGNSAPDKSGLPSDRFSAERTGGSVSTLTIQRTQQEDSAVYLCASSSRATDTQYFGPGTRLTVL.

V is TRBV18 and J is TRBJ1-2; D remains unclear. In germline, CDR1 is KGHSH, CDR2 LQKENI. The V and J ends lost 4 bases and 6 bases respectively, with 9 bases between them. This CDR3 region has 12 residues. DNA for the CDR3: TGTGCCAGCTCACTCCTGACCAATGGCTACACCTTC. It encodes CASSLLTNGYTF.